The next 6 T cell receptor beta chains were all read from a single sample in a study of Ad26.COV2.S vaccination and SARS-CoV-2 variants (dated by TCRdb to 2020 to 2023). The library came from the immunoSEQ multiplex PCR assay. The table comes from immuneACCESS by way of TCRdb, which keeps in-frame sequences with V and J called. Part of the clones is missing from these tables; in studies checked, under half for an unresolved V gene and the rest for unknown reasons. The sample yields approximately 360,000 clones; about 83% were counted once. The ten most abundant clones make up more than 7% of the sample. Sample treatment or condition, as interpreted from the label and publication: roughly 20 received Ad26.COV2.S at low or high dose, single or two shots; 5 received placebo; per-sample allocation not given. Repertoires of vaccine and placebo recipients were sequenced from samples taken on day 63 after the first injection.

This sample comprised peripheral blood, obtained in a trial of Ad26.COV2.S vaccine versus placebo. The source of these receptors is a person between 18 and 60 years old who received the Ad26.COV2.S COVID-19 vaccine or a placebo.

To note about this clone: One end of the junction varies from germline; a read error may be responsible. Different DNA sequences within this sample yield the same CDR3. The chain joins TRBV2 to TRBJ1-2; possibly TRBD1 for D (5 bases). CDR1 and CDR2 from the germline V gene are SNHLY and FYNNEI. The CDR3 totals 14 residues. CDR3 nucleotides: TGTGCCAGCAGTGACTCAGGGATTAACTATGGCTATACCTTC. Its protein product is CASSDSGINYGYTF.

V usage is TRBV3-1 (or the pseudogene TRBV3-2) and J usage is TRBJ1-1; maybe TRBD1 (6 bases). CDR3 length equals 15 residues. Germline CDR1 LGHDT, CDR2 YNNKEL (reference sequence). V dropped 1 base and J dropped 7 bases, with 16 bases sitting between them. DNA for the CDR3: TGTGCCAGCAGCCAAGCGGGAGGGGGAGGGATTGAAGCTTTCTTT. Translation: CASSQAGGGGIEAFF.

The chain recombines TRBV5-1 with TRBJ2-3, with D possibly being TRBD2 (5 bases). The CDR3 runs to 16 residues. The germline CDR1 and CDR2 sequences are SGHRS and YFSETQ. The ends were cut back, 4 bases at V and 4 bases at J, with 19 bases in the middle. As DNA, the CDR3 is TGCGCCAGCAGCCAGGAAGAAGGGCCCGGGGCAGATACGCAGTATTTT. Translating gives CASSQEEGPGADTQYF.

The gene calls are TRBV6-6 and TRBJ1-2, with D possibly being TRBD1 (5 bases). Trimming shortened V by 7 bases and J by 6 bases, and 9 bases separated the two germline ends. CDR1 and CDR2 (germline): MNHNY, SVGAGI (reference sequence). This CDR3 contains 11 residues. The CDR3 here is CASTRGDGYTF. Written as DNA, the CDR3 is TGTGCCAGCACCCGGGGCGATGGCTACACCTTC.

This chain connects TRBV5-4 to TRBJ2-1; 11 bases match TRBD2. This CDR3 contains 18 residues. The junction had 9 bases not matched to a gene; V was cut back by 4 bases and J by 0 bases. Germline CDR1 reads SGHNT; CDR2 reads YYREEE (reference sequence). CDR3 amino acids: CASSPPGLAVSSYNEQFF. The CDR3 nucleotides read TGTGCCAGCAGCCCCCCGGGACTAGCGGTTAGCTCCTACAATGAGCAGTTCTTC.

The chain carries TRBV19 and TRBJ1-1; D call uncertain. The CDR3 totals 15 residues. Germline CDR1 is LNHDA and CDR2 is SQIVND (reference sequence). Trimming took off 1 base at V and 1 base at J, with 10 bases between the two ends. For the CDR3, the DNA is TGTGCCAGTAGTATAGGCCCGGGAACGAACACTGAAGCTTTCTTT. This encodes CASSIGPGTNTEAFF.